Detailed here is one T cell receptor (beta chain). Its antigen is not known. The CDR3 end lies 3 residues beyond the end of the read and is filled in from the germline J gene. All participants had a single incident cervical HPV16 infection, and prevalent HPV16 infections were excluded. CDR3 length: 15 residues. The V and J ends lost 1 base and 7 bases respectively, with 14 bases between them. CDR1 and CDR2 from the germline V gene are LNHDA and SQIVND (reference sequence). The entry originates in a study of T cells in women clearing cervical HPV infection. Regarding the study as a whole: Cases carried less TRBV6-7 than controls: roughly 0.11% versus 0.16%.

Clones were read by immunoSEQ multiplex PCR, and TCRdb kept only the in-frame ones, dropping some. With about 20,000 clones in the sample, the ten largest clones hold about 5.3%. Sequencing was performed on blood buffy coat. This sequence joins TRBV19 and TRBJ2-1; D is unclear. This TCR was sampled from a woman between 18 and 70 years old with a cervical HPV16 infection that either progressed to CIN3+ or cleared (not recorded which). This chain's CDR3 is CASSIADLLQNEQFF. The sequenced part of the CDR3 DNA is TGTGCCAGTAGTATAGCCGACCTTCTACAGAATGAG.